This T cell receptor (delta chain) was sequenced for a study of delta chain sequences of gamma delta T cells (dated by TCRdb to between 2016 and 2019). Libraries were made using 5' RACE. For sequencing, an Illumina MiSeq was employed. With CATT, TCRdb called clones again from the public reads; duplicate DNA rows were later joined. This sample is represented by fewer than 650 delta-chain clones; roughly 20% of them were singletons. The top ten constitute roughly 62% of the sample. This clone is labeled large (0.1 to 1%). It lacks a known antigen. There are no base qualities to consult, and no much larger clone falls within one base. Its CDR3 holds 21 amino acids, cysteine through phenylalanine. Only the CDR3 region is kept as DNA, spanning 63 bases read in frame from base 1. The germline V gene gives CDR1 as GEAIGNYY and CDR2 as EKD. V has 0 bases trimmed and J has 0 bases trimmed; junction bases matching no gene number 12.

This TCR was sampled from a human donor in good health. The sequencing sample was made of either unsorted cells or a sorted T cell fraction (not recorded which). The chain is encoded by TRDV2 joined to TRDJ3; 8 bases in between match TRDD3. The DNA sequence is given as TGTGCCTGTGACACCGGTGGGGTGGGGGATTCGAGCTCCTGGGACACCCGACAGATGTTTTTC. Translated, it gives CACDTGGVGDSSSWDTRQMFF.